These 10 T cell receptor beta chains share one sample of origin, sequenced in a study of T cells in narcolepsy (dated by TCRdb to 2016 to 2019). The library was prepared using the immunoSEQ multiplex PCR assay. TCRdb obtained this table from immuneACCESS and retained in-frame rearrangements with V and J assigned. These tables miss some clones; where compared with another copy, unresolved V genes account for less than half of the shortfall, and the remainder is unexplained. This sample lists approximately 30,000 clones; around nine tenths were detected once. The ten largest clones add up to roughly 1.1% of the sample. Material for sequencing was CD45RA- memory CD4+ T cells from PBMCs. The cell subset or site tag for this specimen amounts to: memory T cells sorted ex vivo from peripheral blood. The receptors originated from a human donor with narcolepsy.

The chain uses TRBV7-9 and TRBJ2-2; a weak D match, TRBD1 (5 bases). V was pared by 8 bases and J by 3 bases, with 13 bases between. Per germline, CDR1 SEHNR and CDR2 FQNEAQ (reference sequence). CDR3 size: 14 residues. In DNA, the CDR3 is TGTGCCAGCGGGAAAGGGGTGGACACCGGGGAGCTGTTTTTT. Translating gives CASGKGVDTGELFF.

This clone has just one count. Here the CDR3 reads CASSVQAYEQYF. The DNA of the CDR3 is TGTGCCAGCAGTGTCCAAGCCTACGAGCAGTACTTC. V is TRBV2 and J is TRBJ2-7; no clear D gene. V was trimmed by 4 bases and J by 2 bases, leaving 6 bases between them. There are 12 residues in the CDR3. The V gene's germline CDR1 is SNHLY and CDR2 FYNNEI.

The chain couples TRBV11-2 to TRBJ2-1, with TRBD2 matching 12 bases. J gave up 9 bases and V 3 bases, and 6 bases lay outside the gene matches. CDR3 size: 15 residues. CDR1 is SGHAT, CDR2 FQNNGV, per germline. CDR3: CASSFLLAGGGEQFF. The CDR3 DNA sequence: TGTGCCAGCAGCTTCTTACTAGCGGGGGGAGGTGAGCAGTTCTTC. The full variable domain, rest sourced from reference TRBV11-2 and TRBJ2-1, is EAGVAQSPRYKIIEKRQSVAFWCNPISGHATLYWYQQILGQGPKLLIQFQNNGVVDDSQLPKDRFSAERLKGVDSTLKIQPAKLEDSAVYLCASSFLLAGGGEQFFGPGTRLTVL.

The chain joins TRBV10-1 to TRBJ2-5; D not resolved. The V gene lost 2 bases and the J gene lost 0 bases, with 10 bases spanning the gap. The CDR3 runs to 15 residues. Germline CDR1 reads WNHNN; CDR2 reads SYGVQD (reference sequence). The CDR3 here is CASSEEAANQETQYF. The CDR3 nucleotides are TGCGCCAGCAGTGAGGAAGCAGCCAACCAAGAGACCCAGTACTTC.

The V gene is TRBV12-5, the J gene TRBJ2-3; no reliable D call. The CDR3 sequence is 9 residues long. Trimming cost V 9 bases and J 2 bases, with 0 bases left between them. CDR1 is LGHNT and CDR2 is FRNRAP in the germline V gene. CDR3 in DNA: TGTGCTAGCACAGATACGCAGTATTTT. It is translated as CASTDTQYF.

The V gene is TRBV2, the J gene TRBJ1-6; D is unresolved. From germline, CDR1 is SNHLY and CDR2 FYNNEI. The CDR3 covers 14 residues. Trimming took 3 bases from V and 8 from J, leaving 11 bases between them. CDR3 protein: CASSETTGDSPLHF. The CDR3 nucleotides are TGTGCCAGCAGTGAGACAACGGGTGATTCACCCCTCCACTTT. The variable domain in full, completed from reference TRBV2 and TRBJ1-6, reads EPEVTQTPSHQVTQMGQEVILRCVPISNHLYFYWYRQILGQKVEFLVSFYNNEISEKSEIFDDQFSVERPDGSNFTLKIRSTKLEDSAMYFCASSETTGDSPLHFGNGTRLTVT.

The gene calls are TRBV9 and TRBJ2-2, with D unclear. The germline gives CDR1 SGDLS, CDR2 YYNGEE. The CDR3 runs 15 residues. Trimming removed 0 bases at V and 5 bases at J, with 11 bases between. CDR3 sequence (DNA): TGTGCCAGCAGCGTAGGTCTCTGGAGTACCGGGGAGCTGTTTTTT. As protein: CASSVGLWSTGELFF.

In regard to this clone: The conserved phenylalanine or tryptophan is not found at the CDR3 terminus, so this likely reflects a read error. The chain carries TRBV28 and TRBJ2-7, with a weak D call TRBD1 (6 bases). V lost 4 bases to trimming and J lost 2 bases, with 9 bases between them. This CDR3 comprises 13 residues. In germline, CDR1 is MDHEN, CDR2 SYDVKM. CDR3 sequence reads: CASSSPGAYEQYG. CDR3 nucleotides: TGTGCCAGCAGTTCCCCAGGGGCCTACGAGCAGTACGGC.

The chain recombines TRBV5-8 with TRBJ1-4, with D tentatively TRBD1 (6 bases). This CDR3 spans 16 amino acids. V lost 4 bases and J 0 bases, leaving 13 bases between the germline ends. Germline CDR1 reads SGHTS; CDR2 reads YDEGEE. The CDR3 nucleotides read TGTGCCAGCAGCGGGGCGTGGACAGCAACTAATGAAAAACTGTTTTTT. Protein sequence: CASSGAWTATNEKLFF.

This clone was recorded a few times. The chain recombines TRBV14 with TRBJ1-2; no firm D call. The CDR3 is 12 residues long. Germline CDR1 SGHDN, CDR2 FVKESK. Between the trimmed V and J ends, which lost 6 bases and 14 bases, there was a span of 19 bases. The CDR3 spells CASRQNGGYATF. The DNA of the CDR3 is TGTGCCAGCAGGCAGAACGGAGGGTATGCAACCTTC.